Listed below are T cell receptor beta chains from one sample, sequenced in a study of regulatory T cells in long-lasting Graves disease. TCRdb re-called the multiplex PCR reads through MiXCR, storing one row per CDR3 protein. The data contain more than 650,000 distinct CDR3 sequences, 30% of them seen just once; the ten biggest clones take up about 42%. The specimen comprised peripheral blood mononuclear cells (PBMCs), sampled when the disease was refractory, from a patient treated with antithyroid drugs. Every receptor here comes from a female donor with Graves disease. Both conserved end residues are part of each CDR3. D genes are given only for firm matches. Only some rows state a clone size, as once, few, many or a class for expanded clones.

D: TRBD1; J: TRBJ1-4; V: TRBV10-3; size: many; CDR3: CASKDRRDNEKLFF; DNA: TGTGCCAGTAAGGACAGGAGGGATAATGAAAAACTGTTTTTT
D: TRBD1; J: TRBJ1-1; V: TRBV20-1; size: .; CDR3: CSASRTGETEAFF; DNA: TGCAGTGCTAGCAGGACAGGAGAGACTGAAGCTTTCTTT
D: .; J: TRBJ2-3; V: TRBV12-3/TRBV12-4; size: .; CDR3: CASSPDYPSTDTQYF; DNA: TGTGCCAGCAGCCCTGACTACCCAAGCACAGATACGCAGTATTTT
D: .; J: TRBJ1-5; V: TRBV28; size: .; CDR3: CASSPLAGRNQPQHF; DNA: TGTGCCAGCAGCCCGCTTGCCGGGCGGAATCAGCCCCAGCATTTT
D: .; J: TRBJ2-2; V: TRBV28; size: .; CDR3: CASITDPRANTGELFF; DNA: TGTGCCAGCATCACGGACCCTAGGGCGAACACCGGGGAGCTGTTTTTT
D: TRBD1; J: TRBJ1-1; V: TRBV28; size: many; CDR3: CASSLSDRGPDEAFF; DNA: TGTGCCAGCAGTCTCTCGGACAGGGGGCCGGATGAAGCTTTCTTT
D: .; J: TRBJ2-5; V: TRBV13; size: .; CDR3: CASSPSALVETQYF; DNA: TGTGCCAGCAGCCCTTCGGCCCTGGTGGAGACCCAGTACTTC
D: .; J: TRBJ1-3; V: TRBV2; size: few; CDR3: CASSEIQRTGYPGNTIYF; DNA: TGTGCCAGCAGTGAAATACAAAGAACAGGGTACCCTGGAAACACCATATATTTT
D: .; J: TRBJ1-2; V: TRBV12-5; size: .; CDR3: CASGTGHGNYGYTF; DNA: TGTGCTAGTGGCACAGGCCACGGTAACTATGGCTACACCTTC
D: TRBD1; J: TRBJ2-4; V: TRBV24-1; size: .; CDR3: CAQGAGTGNNIQYF; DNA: TGTGCCCAAGGCGCCGGGACAGGGAACAACATTCAGTACTTC
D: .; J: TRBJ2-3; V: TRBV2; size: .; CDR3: CASSDARRGTDTQYF; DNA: TGTGCCAGCAGTGACGCGCGGCGTGGCACAGATACGCAGTATTTT
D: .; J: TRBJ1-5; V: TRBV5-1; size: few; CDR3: CASSLAGAEGQPQHF; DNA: TGCGCCAGCAGCTTGGCGGGGGCTGAGGGGCAGCCCCAGCATTTT
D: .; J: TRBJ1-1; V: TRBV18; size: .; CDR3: CASSPAGGDNTEAFF; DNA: TGTGCCAGCTCACCCGCAGGAGGGGACAACACTGAAGCTTTCTTT
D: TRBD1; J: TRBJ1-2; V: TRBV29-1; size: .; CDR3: CSVARRGQGINYGYTF; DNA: TGCAGCGTTGCAAGGAGGGGACAGGGGATTAACTATGGCTACACCTTC
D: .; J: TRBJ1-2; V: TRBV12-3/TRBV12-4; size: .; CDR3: CASSPRAGYGYTF; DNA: TGTGCCAGCAGTCCCAGGGCAGGCTATGGCTACACCTTC
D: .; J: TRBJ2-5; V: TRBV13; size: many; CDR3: CASSPMSAPDERSQETQYF; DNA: TGTGCCAGCAGCCCCATGTCAGCTCCCGATGAGCGGAGCCAAGAGACCCAGTACTTC
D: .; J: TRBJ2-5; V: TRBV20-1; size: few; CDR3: CSARDGRSRPGETQYF; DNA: TGCAGTGCTAGAGATGGTAGGAGCCGGCCTGGGGAGACCCAGTACTTC
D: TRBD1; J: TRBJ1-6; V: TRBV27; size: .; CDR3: CASSYYGDRWDSPLHF; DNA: TGTGCCAGCAGTTATTACGGGGACAGGTGGGATTCACCCCTCCACTTT
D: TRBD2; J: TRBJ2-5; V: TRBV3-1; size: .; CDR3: CASSRLAVGETQYF; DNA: TGTGCCAGCAGCCGACTAGCGGTCGGGGAGACCCAGTACTTC
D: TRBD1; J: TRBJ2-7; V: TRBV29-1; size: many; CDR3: CSADGTGKMYF; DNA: TGCAGCGCGGACGGGACAGGGAAAATGTACTTC
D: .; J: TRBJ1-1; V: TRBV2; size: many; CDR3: CASSGIRGGRMNTEAFF; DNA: TGTGCCAGCAGTGGGATCCGGGGGGGGAGGATGAACACTGAAGCTTTCTTT
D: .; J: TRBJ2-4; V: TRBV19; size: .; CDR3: CASSIGASRGPIAKNIQYF; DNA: TGTGCCAGTAGTATAGGGGCCTCTCGAGGGCCGATAGCCAAAAACATTCAGTACTTC
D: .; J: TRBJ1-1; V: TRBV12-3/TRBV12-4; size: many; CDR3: CASSGPNRFTEAFF; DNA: TGTGCCAGCAGTGGCCCGAACAGATTCACTGAAGCTTTCTTT
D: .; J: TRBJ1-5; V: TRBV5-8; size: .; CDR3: CASSRDWRGNQPQHF; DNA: TGTGCCAGCAGCCGGGACTGGAGGGGCAATCAGCCCCAGCATTTT
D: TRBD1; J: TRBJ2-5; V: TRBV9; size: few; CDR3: CATVRDRGSLGETQYF; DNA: TGTGCCACAGTCCGGGACAGAGGGTCTTTAGGGGAGACCCAGTACTTC
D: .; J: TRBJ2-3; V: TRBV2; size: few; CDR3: CASTGSTDTQYF; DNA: TGTGCCAGCACCGGAAGCACAGATACGCAGTATTTT
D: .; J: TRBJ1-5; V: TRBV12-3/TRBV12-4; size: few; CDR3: CASSRTNDQPQHF; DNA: TGTGCCAGCAGTCGGACAAACGATCAGCCCCAGCATTTT
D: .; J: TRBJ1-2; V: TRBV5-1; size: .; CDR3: CASSLAPQGLGYTF; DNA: TGCGCCAGCAGCTTGGCCCCCCAAGGGCTTGGCTACACCTTC
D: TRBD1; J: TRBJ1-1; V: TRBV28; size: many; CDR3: CASTSGTAYMNTEAFF; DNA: TGTGCCAGCACCTCCGGGACAGCTTACATGAACACTGAAGCTTTCTTT
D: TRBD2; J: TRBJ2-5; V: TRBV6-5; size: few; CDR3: CASSFGGGIQETQYF; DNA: TGTGCCAGCAGTTTTGGCGGGGGGATACAAGAGACCCAGTACTTC